A single sample is the source of the 18 T cell receptor beta chains below, sequenced in a study of blood T cell repertoires in COVID-19. Produced via immunoSEQ multiplex PCR; TCRdb's table is partial and in-frame only. The table lists around 300,000 clones, around 87% of them singletons. Sample: peripheral blood. These receptors were obtained from a man aged 45 to 65 with active or convalescent COVID-19.

The V and J genes are TRBV24-1 and TRBJ2-3; TRBD2 is a possible D gene (5 bases). Germline V gene lookup returns CDR1 KGHDR and CDR2 SFDVKD. With 4 bases removed from V and 6 bases from J, the gap between germline ends came to 13 bases. The CDR3 length is 14 residues. CDR3 protein: CATSDPRGRDTQYF. The CDR3 DNA reads TGTGCCACCAGTGACCCCCGGGGAAGGGATACGCAGTATTTT.

V gene TRBV5-1 combines with J gene TRBJ1-4, with 8 nucleotides matching TRBD1. Looked up from germline, CDR1 is SGHRS and CDR2 is YFSETQ. The CDR3 runs 16 residues. The trim removed 0 bases at V and 7 bases at J, leaving 8 bases unmatched. The CDR3 loop is CASSLVPAGGLEKLFF. The CDR3 bases are TGCGCCAGCAGCTTGGTACCCGCAGGGGGCCTTGAAAAACTGTTTTTT.

This chain joins TRBV5-6 and TRBJ2-3, with D tentatively TRBD2 (6 bases). V dropped 4 bases and J dropped 4 bases, with 10 bases sitting between them. CDR3 length: 13 amino acids. Germline V gives CDR1 SGHDT, CDR2 YYEEEE. The CDR3 bases are TGTGCCAGCAGCCCTGGGGGGTCAGATACGCAGTATTTT. This encodes CASSPGGSDTQYF.

The chain couples TRBV28 to TRBJ1-5; unclear D gene. Trimming removed 7 bases from V and 0 bases from J, with 10 bases in between. CDR3 size: 14 residues. CDR1 and CDR2 (germline): MDHEN, SYDVKM. DNA of the CDR3: TGTGCCAGCATGCGGCTGTATAGCAATCAGCCCCAGCATTTT. It translates to CASMRLYSNQPQHF.

The chain links TRBV7-9 to TRBJ2-2, with TRBD2 identical over 12 bases. Trimming at V came to 3 bases and at J to 6 bases, leaving 11 bases not matched to a gene. CDR3 size: 18 residues. Per the germline V gene, CDR1 is SEHNR and CDR2 is FQNEAQ (reference sequence). The CDR3 protein is CASSLGMELAGGPGELFF. In DNA, the CDR3 is TGTGCCAGCAGCTTGGGAATGGAACTAGCGGGAGGACCCGGGGAGCTGTTTTTT.

This rearrangement joins TRBV19 to TRBJ2-6; possibly TRBD1 for D (5 bases). This CDR3 is 14 amino acids long. Germline V CDR1 and CDR2: LNHDA, SQIVND (reference sequence). V was pared by 9 bases and J by 1 base, with 10 bases between. CDR3: CASRSGSGANVLTF. CDR3 DNA: TGTGCCAGCCGATCAGGGTCTGGGGCCAACGTCCTGACTTTC.

This clone was found once. V usage is TRBV6-2 or TRBV6-3 and J usage is TRBJ1-1; 7 bases agree with TRBD1. J gave up 0 bases and V 4 bases, and 8 bases lay outside the gene matches. CDR1 is MNHEY and CDR2 is SVGEGT in the germline V gene. The CDR3 runs 16 residues. The DNA for the CDR3 is TGTGCCAGCAGTTTCGTGTCAGGGGGATTGAACACTGAAGCTTTCTTT. This gives the protein CASSFVSGGLNTEAFF.

The genes are TRBV9 and TRBJ1-5, with D perhaps TRBD1 (5 bases). CDR1 is SGDLS, CDR2 YYNGEE, per germline. The CDR3 is 13 residues long. V was shortened by 3 bases and J by 5 bases, with 9 bases between the two germline ends. The CDR3 DNA is TGTGCCAGCAGCGCCGGGGGGTATCAGCCCCAGCATTTT. It translates to CASSAGGYQPQHF.

V gene TRBV28 combines with J gene TRBJ1-5; the D is unclear. Trimming took off 4 bases at V and 3 bases at J, with 16 bases between the two ends. Germline CDR1 MDHEN, CDR2 SYDVKM. This CDR3 contains 16 residues. CDR3 coding DNA: TGTGCCAGCAGTTACTCTCCGGGTTGGCCCAATCAGCCCCAGCATTTT. Translating it yields CASSYSPGWPNQPQHF.

V usage is TRBV27 and J usage is TRBJ2-1; TRBD2 aligns across 7 bases. The CDR3 covers 14 residues. V was clipped by 6 bases and J by 7 bases; unmatched bases: 9. Per the germline V gene, CDR1 is MNHEY and CDR2 is SMNVEV (reference sequence). In DNA, the CDR3 is TGTGCCAGCAGGGGGGTACTAGCGAGTAATGAGCAGTTCTTC. This codes for CASRGVLASNEQFF.

The count of this clone is one. J is TRBJ2-3 and V is TRBV11-2; 7 bases are shared with TRBD1. V was clipped by 7 bases and J by 11 bases; unmatched bases: 15. Germline lookup yields CDR1 SGHAT and CDR2 FQNNGV. The CDR3 loop spans 14 amino acids. This CDR3 reads CASNNRGPLREQYF. CDR3 nucleotides: TGTGCCAGCAACAATAGGGGGCCCCTAAGGGAGCAGTATTTT. The full variable domain, completed using reference TRBV11-2 and TRBJ2-3, is EAGVAQSPRYKIIEKRQSVAFWCNPISGHATLYWYQQILGQGPKLLIQFQNNGVVDDSQLPKDRFSAERLKGVDSTLKIQPAKLEDSAVYLCASNNRGPLREQYFGPGTRLTVL.

The sample holds many counts of this clone. This CDR3 is CASSSPYGSEAFF. The CDR3 DNA is TGTGCCAGCAGCTCTCCTTACGGGTCCGAAGCTTTCTTT. V is TRBV5-8 and J is TRBJ1-1; no clear D. Trimming left V 3 bases short and J 8 bases short, with 14 bases between. The CDR3 has 13 residues. The germline V gene encodes CDR1 SGHTS and CDR2 YDEGEE.

The chain uses TRBV6-5 and TRBJ1-5; D may be TRBD1 (6 bases). CDR1 and CDR2 from the germline V gene are MNHEY and SVGAGI. V gave up 8 bases and J gave up 3 bases, with 8 bases separating them. This CDR3 region has 12 residues. CDR3: CASGGLNQPQHF. In DNA, the CDR3 is TGTGCCAGCGGGGGCCTCAATCAGCCCCAGCATTTT.

The sample holds one count of this clone. V and J are TRBV6-5 and TRBJ1-3; 9 bases fit TRBD1. The junction had 6 bases not matched to a gene; V was cut back by 5 bases and J by 4 bases. CDR3 length: 15 residues. The germline CDR1 and CDR2 sequences are MNHEY and SVGAGI. Here the CDR3 DNA reads TGTGCCAGCAGTCTACAGGGGGCCGGAGGAAACACCATATATTTT. Translated, it gives CASSLQGAGGNTIYF.

V usage is TRBV5-1 and J usage is TRBJ1-1, with a possible D match to TRBD1 (6 bases). Germline V gene data show CDR1 as SGHRS and CDR2 as YFSETQ. The V and J ends lost 4 bases and 2 bases respectively, with 15 bases between them. The CDR3 is 15 residues long. This CDR3 is CASSPHREINTEAFF. CDR3 bases: TGCGCCAGCAGCCCTCACAGGGAAATTAACACTGAAGCTTTCTTT. Full variable domain (rest looked up from reference TRBV5-1 and TRBJ1-1): KAGVTQTPRYLIKTRGQQVTLSCSPISGHRSVSWYQQTPGQGLQFLFEYFSETQRNKGNFPGRFSGRQFSNSRSEMNVSTLELGDSALYLCASSPHREINTEAFFGQGTRLTVV.

Only one count was recorded for this clone. This chain connects TRBV15 to TRBJ1-4; 7 positions match TRBD1. The CDR3 runs to 15 residues. Germline lookup yields CDR1 LNHNV and CDR2 YYDKDF (reference sequence). With V trimmed by 7 bases and J by 0 bases, 5 bases remained unmatched. CDR3 protein: CATMRTGATNEKLFF. DNA for the CDR3: TGTGCCACCATGAGGACAGGAGCAACTAATGAAAAACTGTTTTTT.

V gene TRBV2 combines with J gene TRBJ2-7, with a weak D call TRBD2 (6 bases). The germline V gene has CDR1 SNHLY and CDR2 FYNNEI. The CDR3 has 14 amino acids. Trimming left V 4 bases short and J 2 bases short, with 12 bases between. The CDR3 protein is CASSGGDGTYEQYF. Here the CDR3 DNA reads TGTGCCAGCAGTGGGGGGGACGGAACCTACGAGCAGTACTTC.

V is TRBV28 and J is TRBJ1-4; no clear D gene. Germline CDR1 MDHEN, CDR2 SYDVKM. V shed 2 bases and J shed 8 bases, with 9 bases lying between them. This CDR3 region has 13 residues. DNA for the CDR3: TGTGCCAGCAGTTTACTAGCGGACGAAAAACTGTTTTTT. Translating it yields CASSLLADEKLFF.